What follows describes a single T cell receptor beta chain. Using immunoSEQ multiplex PCR, the repertoire was profiled, and TCRdb retains in-frame clones only, with some absent. The data show about 92,000 clones, with about nine tenths seen just once and approximately 14% held by the top ten. This CDR3 has 14 amino acids. Trimming took 0 bases from V and 6 from J, leaving 8 bases between them. Per the germline V gene, CDR1 is MNHEY and CDR2 is SVGAGI. The data derive from a study of glioma-infiltrating T cells after dendritic cell vaccination. On the study more broadly: Dendritic cell vaccination trial patients had either newly diagnosed or recurrent glioblastoma. Three intradermal dendritic cell vaccine injections were given every two weeks. Treatment, given 2003 to 2012, was autologous tumor lysate-pulsed dendritic cell vaccination.

All glioblastoma patients lacked an isocitrate dehydrogenase mutation. This receptor was taken from a human donor with glioblastoma. Material: blood, obtained before dendritic cell vaccination. V gene TRBV6-5 combines with J gene TRBJ2-2; TRBD1 is a possible D gene (6 bases). In nucleotides, the CDR3 is TGTGCCAGCAGTTACTCTCCAGGGGCCGGGGAGCTGTTTTTT. It specifies CASSYSPGAGELFF.